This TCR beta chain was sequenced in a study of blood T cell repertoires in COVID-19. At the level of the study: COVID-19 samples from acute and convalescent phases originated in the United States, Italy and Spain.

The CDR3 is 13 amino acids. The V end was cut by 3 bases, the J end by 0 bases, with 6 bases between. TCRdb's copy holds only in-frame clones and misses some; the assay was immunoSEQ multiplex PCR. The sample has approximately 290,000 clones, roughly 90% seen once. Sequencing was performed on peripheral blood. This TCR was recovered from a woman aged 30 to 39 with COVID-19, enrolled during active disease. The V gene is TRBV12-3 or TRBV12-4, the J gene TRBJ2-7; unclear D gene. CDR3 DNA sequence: TGTGCCAGCAGTTTGGCAGTCTCCTACGAGCAGTACTTC. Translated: CASSLAVSYEQYF.